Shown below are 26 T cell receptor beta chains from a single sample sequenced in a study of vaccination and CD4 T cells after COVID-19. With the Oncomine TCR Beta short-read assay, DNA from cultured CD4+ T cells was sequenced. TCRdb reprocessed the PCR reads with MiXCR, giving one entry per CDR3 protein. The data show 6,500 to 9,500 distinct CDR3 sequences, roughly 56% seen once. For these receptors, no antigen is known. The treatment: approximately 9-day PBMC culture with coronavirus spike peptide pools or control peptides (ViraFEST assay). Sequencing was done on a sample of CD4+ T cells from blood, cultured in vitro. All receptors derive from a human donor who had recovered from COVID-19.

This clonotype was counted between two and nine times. CDR3 coding DNA: TGTGCCAGCAGGCTGAAACCCAACACTGAAGCTTTCTTT. It translates to CASRLKPNTEAFF. The chain has TRBV2 and TRBJ1-1; D is ambiguous. The germline V gene has CDR1 SNHLY and CDR2 FYNNEI. V was cut by 6 bases and J by 2 bases, with 10 bases left in between. The CDR3 extends over 13 amino acids.

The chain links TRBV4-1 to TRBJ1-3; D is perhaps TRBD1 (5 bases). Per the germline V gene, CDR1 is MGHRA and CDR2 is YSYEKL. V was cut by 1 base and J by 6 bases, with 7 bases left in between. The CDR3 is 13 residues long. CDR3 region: CASSQAGTNTIYF. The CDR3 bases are TGCGCCAGCAGCCAAGCAGGGACAAACACCATATATTTT.

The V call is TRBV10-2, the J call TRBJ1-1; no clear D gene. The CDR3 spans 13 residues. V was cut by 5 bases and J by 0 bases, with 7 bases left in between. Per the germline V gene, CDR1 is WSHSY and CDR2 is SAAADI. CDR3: CASSSQMNTEAFF. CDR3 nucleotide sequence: TGCGCCAGCAGTTCACAGATGAACACTGAAGCTTTCTTT.

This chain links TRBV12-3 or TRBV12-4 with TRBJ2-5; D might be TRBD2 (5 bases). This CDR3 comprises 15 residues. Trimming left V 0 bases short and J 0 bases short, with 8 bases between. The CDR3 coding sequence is TGTGCCAGCAGTTTAGCCCGGAGGTACCAAGAGACCCAGTACTTC. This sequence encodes CASSLARRYQETQYF.

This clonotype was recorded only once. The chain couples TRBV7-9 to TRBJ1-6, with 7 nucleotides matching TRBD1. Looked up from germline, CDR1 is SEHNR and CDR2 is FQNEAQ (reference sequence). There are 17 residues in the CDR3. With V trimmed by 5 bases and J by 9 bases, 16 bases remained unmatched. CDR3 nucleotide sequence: TGTGCCAGCAGCCCTTCGAGGGGGCTAAGTGCCCTTTCACCCCTCCACTTT. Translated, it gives CASSPSRGLSALSPLHF.

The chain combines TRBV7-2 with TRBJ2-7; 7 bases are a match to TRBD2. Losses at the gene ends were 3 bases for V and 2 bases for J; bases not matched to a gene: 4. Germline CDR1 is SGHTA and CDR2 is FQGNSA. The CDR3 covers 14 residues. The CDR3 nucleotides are TGTGCCAGCAGCTTGGGGGGGAAACCCTACGAGCAGTACTTC. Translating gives CASSLGGKPYEQYF.

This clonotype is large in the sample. CDR3 DNA sequence: TGTGCCAGCTCACTAGGGACAGGGGGCTTCACTGAAGCTTTCTTT. It specifies CASSLGTGGFTEAFF. The genes are TRBV18 and TRBJ1-1; 12 bases agree with TRBD1. Trimming cost V 4 bases and J 4 bases; bases outside gene matches: 4. The CDR3 totals 15 residues. The germline gives CDR1 KGHSH, CDR2 LQKENI.

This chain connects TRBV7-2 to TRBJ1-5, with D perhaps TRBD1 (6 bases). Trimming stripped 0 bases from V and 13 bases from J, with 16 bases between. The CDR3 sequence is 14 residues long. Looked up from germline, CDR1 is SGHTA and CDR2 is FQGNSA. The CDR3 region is CASSLAAGARSQHF. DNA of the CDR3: TGTGCCAGCAGCTTAGCGGCAGGGGCCCGGAGTCAGCATTTT.

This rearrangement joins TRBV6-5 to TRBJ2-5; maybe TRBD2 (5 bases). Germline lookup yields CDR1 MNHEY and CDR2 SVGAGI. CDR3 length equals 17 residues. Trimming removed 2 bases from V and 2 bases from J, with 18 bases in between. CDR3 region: CASSYGPWRRRQETQYF. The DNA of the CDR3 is TGTGCCAGCAGTTACGGCCCGTGGCGGAGGCGGCAAGAGACCCAGTACTTC.

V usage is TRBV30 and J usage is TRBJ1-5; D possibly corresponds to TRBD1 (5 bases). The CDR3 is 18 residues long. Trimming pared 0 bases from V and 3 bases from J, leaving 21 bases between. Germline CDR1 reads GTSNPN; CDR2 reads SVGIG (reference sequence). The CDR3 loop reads CAWSVRRSGVQANQPQHF. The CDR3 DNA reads TGTGCCTGGAGTGTCAGAAGGAGTGGAGTACAGGCCAATCAGCCCCAGCATTTT.

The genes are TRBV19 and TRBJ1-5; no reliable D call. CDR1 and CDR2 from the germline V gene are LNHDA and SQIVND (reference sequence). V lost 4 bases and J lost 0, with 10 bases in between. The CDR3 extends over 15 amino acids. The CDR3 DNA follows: TGTGCCAGTAGTACCCTCGGGGATAGCAATCAGCCCCAGCATTTT. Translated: CASSTLGDSNQPQHF.

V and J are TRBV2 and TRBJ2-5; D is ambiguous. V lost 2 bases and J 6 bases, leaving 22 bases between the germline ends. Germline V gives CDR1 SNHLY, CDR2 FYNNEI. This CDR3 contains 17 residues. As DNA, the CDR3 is TGTGCCAGCAGTGAATCAGTGGCAAAGCGCGAAAAAAAGACCCAGTACTTC. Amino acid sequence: CASSESVAKREKKTQYF.

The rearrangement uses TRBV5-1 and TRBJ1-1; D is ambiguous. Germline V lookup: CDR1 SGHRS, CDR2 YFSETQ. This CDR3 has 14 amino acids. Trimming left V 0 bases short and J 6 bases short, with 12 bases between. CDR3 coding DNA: TGCGCCAGCAGCTTGGAAATGGGCAGCGCTGAAGCTTTCTTT. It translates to CASSLEMGSAEAFF.

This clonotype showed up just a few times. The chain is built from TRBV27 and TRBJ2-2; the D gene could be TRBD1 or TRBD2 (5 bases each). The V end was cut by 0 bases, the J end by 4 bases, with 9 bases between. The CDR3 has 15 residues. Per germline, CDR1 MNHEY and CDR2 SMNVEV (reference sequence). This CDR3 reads CASSLSLGRTGELFF. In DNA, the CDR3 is TGTGCCAGCAGTTTATCGCTGGGACGCACCGGGGAGCTGTTTTTT.

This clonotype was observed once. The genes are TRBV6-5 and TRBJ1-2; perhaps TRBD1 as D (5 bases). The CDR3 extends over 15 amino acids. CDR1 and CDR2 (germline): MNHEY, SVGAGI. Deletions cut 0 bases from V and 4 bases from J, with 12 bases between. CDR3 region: CASSYSLAGIYGYTF. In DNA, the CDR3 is TGTGCCAGCAGTTACTCGCTGGCAGGGATCTATGGCTACACCTTC.

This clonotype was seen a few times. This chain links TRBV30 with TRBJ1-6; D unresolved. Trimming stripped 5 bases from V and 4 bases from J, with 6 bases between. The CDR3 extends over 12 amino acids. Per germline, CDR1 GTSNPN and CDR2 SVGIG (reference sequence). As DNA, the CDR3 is TGTGCCTGGGCTAGGTATAATTCACCCCTCCACTTT. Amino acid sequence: CAWARYNSPLHF.

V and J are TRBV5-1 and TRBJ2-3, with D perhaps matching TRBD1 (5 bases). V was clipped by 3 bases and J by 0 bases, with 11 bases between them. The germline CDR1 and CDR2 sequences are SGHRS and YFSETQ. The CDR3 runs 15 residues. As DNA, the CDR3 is TGCGCCAGCAGCTCGGTTGGGGCTAGCACAGATACGCAGTATTTT. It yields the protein CASSSVGASTDTQYF.

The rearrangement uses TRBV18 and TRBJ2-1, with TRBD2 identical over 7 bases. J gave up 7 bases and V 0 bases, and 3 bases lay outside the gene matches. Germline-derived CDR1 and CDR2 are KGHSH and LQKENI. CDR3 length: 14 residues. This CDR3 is CASSPPSGANEQFF. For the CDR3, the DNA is TGTGCCAGCTCACCACCCAGCGGGGCGAATGAGCAGTTCTTC.

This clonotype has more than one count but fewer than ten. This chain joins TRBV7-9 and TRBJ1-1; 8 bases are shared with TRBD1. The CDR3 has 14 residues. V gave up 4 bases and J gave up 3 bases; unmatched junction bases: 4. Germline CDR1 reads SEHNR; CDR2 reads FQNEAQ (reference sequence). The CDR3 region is CASSSQGADTEAFF. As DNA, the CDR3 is TGTGCCAGCAGCTCTCAGGGGGCTGACACTGAAGCTTTCTTT.

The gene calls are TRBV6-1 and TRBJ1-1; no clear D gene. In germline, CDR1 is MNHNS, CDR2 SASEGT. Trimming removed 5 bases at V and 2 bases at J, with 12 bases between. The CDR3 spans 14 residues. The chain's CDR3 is CASSLGSPNTEAFF. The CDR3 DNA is TGTGCCAGCAGTCTCGGGAGCCCAAACACTGAAGCTTTCTTT.

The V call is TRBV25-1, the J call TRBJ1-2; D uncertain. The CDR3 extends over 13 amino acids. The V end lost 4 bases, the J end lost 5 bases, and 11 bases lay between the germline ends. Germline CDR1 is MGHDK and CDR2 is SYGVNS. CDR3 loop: CASSADGSYGYTF. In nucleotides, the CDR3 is TGTGCCAGCAGTGCCGACGGGTCGTATGGCTACACCTTC.

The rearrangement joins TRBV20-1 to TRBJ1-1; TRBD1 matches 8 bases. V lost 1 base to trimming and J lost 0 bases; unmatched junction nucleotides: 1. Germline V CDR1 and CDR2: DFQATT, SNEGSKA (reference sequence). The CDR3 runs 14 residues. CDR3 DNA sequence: TGCAGTGCTAGAGGGACAGGGATGAACACTGAAGCTTTCTTT. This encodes CSARGTGMNTEAFF.

CDR3 bases: TGTGCCAGCAGCCACAAGAAGTCCGGGACTAGCGAGTATTTT. Protein product: CASSHKKSGTSEYF. The chain combines TRBV11-2 with TRBJ2-3; 10 bases are a match to TRBD2. J gave up 13 bases and V 5 bases, and 12 bases lay outside the gene matches. CDR1 SGHAT and CDR2 FQNNGV come from the germline V gene. This CDR3 has 14 amino acids.

CDR3 sequence: CASSALRRVNEKLFF. The CDR3 bases are TGTGCCAGCAGCGCCCTGCGGAGGGTCAATGAAAAACTGTTTTTT. This rearrangement joins TRBV6-1 to TRBJ1-4, with D unclear. From germline, CDR1 is MNHNS and CDR2 SASEGT. Trimming pared 6 bases from V and 5 bases from J, leaving 16 bases between. This CDR3 has 15 amino acids.

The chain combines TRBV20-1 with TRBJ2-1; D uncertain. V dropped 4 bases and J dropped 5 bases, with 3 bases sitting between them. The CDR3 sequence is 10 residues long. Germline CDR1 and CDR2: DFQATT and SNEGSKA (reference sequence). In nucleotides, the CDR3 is TGCAGTGCTACCGACAATGAGCAGTTCTTC. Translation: CSATDNEQFF.

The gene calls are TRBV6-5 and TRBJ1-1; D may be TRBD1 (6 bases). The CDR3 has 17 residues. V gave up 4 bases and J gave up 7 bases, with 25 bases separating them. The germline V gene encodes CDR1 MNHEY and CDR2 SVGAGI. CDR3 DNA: TGTGCCAGCAGTTTGTTGTGGAGGGGGAGTTCGGAGGGTGAAGCTTTCTTT. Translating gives CASSLLWRGSSEGEAFF.